This T cell receptor (beta chain) was sequenced during a study of T-cell reconstitution after alpha-beta-depleted transplantation in children. Preparation of the TCRbeta library was carried out with unique molecular identifiers. From the PCR reads, TCRdb called clonotypes with MiXCR, one entry per CDR3 protein. The repertoire holds 420,000 or so distinct CDR3 sequences, with roughly 10% as singletons. The CDR3 runs to 17 residues. V lost 5 bases, J lost 2 bases, and 9 bases stayed unmatched. The germline CDR1 and CDR2 sequences are MNHNS and SASEGT. This clonotype turned up a few times. The chain uses TRBV6-1 and TRBJ2-6; 7 nucleotides align to TRBD1. The sample in question was PBMCs from the stem cell graft donor, obtained from the stem cell graft. The sequence came from a human donor who donated a stem cell graft to a child with acute myeloid leukemia. The CDR3 region has the DNA TGTGCCAGCAGTATCCAGACAGGGATGGCTGGGGCCAACGTCCTGACTTTC. This translates into CASSIQTGMAGANVLTF.